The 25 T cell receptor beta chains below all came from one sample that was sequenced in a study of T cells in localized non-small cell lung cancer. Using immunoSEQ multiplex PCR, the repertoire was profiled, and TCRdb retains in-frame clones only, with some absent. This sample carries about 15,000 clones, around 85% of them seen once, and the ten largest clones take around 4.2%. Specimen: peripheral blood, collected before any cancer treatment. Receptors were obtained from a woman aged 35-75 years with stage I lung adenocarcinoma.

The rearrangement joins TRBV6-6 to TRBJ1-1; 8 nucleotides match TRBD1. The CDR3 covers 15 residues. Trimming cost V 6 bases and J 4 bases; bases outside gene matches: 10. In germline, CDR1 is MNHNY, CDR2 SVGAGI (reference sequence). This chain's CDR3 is CASSLTTDRVTEAFF. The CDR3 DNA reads TGTGCCAGCAGCCTAACTACGGACAGGGTCACTGAAGCTTTCTTT.

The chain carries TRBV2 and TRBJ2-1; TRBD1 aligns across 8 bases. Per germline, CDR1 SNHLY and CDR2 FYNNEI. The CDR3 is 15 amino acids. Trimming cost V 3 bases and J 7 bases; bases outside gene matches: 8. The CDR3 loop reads CASSDQQGVRNEQFF. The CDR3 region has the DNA TGTGCCAGCAGTGACCAACAGGGGGTAAGGAATGAGCAGTTCTTC.

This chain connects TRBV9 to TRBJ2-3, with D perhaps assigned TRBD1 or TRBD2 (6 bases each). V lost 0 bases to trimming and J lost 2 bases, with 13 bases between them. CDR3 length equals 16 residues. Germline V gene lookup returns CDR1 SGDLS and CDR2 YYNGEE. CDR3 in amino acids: CASSVDMWGATDTQYF. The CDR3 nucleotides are TGTGCCAGCAGCGTAGATATGTGGGGGGCCACAGATACGCAGTATTTT.

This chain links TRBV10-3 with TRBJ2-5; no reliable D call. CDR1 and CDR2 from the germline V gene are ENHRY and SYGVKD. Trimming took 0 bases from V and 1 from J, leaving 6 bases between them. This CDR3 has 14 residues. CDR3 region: CAISESAFQETQYF. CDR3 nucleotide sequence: TGTGCCATCAGTGAGTCGGCATTCCAAGAGACCCAGTACTTC.

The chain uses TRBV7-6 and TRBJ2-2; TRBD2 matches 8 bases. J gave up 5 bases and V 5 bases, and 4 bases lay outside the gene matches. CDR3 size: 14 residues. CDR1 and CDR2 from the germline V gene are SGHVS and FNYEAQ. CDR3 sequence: CASSPRGGTGELFF. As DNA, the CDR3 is TGTGCCAGCAGCCCCCGCGGGGGGACCGGGGAGCTGTTTTTT.

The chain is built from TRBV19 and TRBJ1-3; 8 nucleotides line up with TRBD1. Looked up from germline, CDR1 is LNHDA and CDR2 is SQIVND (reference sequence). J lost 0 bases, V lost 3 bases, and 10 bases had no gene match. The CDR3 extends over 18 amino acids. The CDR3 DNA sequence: TGTGCCAGTAGTATGGGACAGGCCGCGGGGCTCTCTGGAAACACCATATATTTT. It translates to CASSMGQAAGLSGNTIYF. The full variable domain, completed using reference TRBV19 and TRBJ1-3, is DGGITQSPKYLFRKEGQNVTLSCEQNLNHDAMYWYRQDPGQGLRLIYYSQIVNDFQKGDIAEGYSVSREKKESFPLTVTSAQKNPTAFYLCASSMGQAAGLSGNTIYFGEGSWLTVV.

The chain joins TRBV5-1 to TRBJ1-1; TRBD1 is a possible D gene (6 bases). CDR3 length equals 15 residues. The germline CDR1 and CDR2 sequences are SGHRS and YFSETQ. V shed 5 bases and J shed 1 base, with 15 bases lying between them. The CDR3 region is CASRNGGQKNTEAFF. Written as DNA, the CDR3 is TGCGCCAGCAGAAACGGCGGACAGAAGAACACTGAAGCTTTCTTT.

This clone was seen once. CDR3 residues: CASSQVGRVVAKNIQYF. In nucleotides, the CDR3 is TGCGCCAGCAGCCAAGTAGGCCGGGTAGTAGCCAAAAACATTCAGTACTTC. V usage is TRBV4-1 and J usage is TRBJ2-4; no firm D call. Per the germline V gene, CDR1 is MGHRA and CDR2 is YSYEKL. Trimming cost V 1 base and J 0 bases, with 13 bases left between them. The CDR3 has 17 amino acids.

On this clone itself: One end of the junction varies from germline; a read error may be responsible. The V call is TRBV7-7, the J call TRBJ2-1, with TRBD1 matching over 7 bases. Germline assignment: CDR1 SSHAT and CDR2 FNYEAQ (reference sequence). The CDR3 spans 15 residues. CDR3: CASSLENRGGGEQFF. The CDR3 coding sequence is TGTGCTAGCAGCTTAGAGAATAGAGGGGGCGGTGAGCAGTTCTTC.

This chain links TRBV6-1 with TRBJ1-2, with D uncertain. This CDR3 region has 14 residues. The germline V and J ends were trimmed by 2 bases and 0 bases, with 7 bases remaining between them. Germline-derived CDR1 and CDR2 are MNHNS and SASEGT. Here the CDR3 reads CASSEIHTNYGYTF. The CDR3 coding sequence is TGTGCCAGCAGTGAAATACATACTAACTATGGCTACACCTTC.

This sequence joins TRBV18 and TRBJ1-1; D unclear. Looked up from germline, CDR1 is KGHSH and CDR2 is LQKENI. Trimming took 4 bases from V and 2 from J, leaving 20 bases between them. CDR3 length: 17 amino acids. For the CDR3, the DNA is TGTGCCAGCTCACTCGAGAGCCTAGGTGGAAGAAACACTGAAGCTTTCTTT. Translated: CASSLESLGGRNTEAFF.

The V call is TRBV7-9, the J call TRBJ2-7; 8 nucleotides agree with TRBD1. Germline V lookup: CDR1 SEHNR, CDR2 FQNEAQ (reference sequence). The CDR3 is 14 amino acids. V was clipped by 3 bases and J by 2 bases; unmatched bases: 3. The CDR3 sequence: CASSLTGAPYEQYF. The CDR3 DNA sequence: TGTGCCAGCAGCTTGACAGGGGCCCCCTACGAGCAGTACTTC.

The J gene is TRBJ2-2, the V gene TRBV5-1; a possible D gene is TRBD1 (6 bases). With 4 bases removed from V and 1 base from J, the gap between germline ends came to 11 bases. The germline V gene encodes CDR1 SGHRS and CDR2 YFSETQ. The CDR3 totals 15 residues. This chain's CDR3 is CASSRDTLNTGELFF. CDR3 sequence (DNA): TGCGCCAGCAGCCGGGACACCCTGAACACCGGGGAGCTGTTTTTT.

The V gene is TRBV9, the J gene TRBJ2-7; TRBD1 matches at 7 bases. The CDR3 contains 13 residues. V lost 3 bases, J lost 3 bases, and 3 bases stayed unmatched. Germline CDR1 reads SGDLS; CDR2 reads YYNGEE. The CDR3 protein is CASSARQGYEQYF. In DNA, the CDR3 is TGTGCCAGCAGCGCCAGACAGGGCTACGAGCAGTACTTC.

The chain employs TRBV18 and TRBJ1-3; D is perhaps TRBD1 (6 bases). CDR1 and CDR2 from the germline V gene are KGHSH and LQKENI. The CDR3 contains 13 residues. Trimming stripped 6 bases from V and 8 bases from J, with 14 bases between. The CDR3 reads CASSGGQTYTIYF. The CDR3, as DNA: TGTGCCAGCTCTGGTGGACAGACCTACACCATATATTTT.

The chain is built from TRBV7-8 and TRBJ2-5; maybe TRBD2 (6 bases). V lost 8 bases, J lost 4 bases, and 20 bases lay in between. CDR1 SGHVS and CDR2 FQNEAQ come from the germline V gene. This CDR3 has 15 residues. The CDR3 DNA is TGTGCCAGCTTCGCGGGACGATTCTTGCCAGAGACCCAGTACTTC. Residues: CASFAGRFLPETQYF.

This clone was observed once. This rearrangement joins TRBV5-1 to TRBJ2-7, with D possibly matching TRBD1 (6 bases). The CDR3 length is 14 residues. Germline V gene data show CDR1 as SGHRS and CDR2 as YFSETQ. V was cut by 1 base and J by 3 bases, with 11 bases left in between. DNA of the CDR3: TGCGCCAGCAGCTTGACTGTAGGGGGCTACGAGCAGTACTTC. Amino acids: CASSLTVGGYEQYF.

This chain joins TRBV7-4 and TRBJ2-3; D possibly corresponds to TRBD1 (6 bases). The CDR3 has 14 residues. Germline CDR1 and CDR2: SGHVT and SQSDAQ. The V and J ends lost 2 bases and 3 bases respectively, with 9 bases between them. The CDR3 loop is CASSLTGFTDTQYF. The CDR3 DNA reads TGTGCCAGCAGCTTAACAGGGTTTACAGATACGCAGTATTTT. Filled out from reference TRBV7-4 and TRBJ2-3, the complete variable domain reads GAGVSQSPRYKVAKRGRDVALRCDSISGHVTLYWYRQTLGQGSEVLTYSQSDAQRDKSGRPSGRFSAERPERSVSTLKIQRTEQGDSAVYLCASSLTGFTDTQYFGPGTRLTVL.

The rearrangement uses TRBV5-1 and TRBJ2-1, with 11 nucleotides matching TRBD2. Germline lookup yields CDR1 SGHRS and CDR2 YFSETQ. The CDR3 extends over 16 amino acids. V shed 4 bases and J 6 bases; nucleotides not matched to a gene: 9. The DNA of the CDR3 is TGCGCCAGCAGCCCGCGAGGACTAGCGGGCCCCAATGAGCAGTTCTTC. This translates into CASSPRGLAGPNEQFF.

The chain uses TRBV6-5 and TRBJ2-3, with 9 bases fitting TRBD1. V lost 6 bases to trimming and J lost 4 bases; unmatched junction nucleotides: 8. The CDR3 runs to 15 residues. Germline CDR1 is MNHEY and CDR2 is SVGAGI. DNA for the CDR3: TGTGCCAGCAGGGACGACAGGGGGAACGCAGATACGCAGTATTTT. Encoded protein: CASRDDRGNADTQYF.

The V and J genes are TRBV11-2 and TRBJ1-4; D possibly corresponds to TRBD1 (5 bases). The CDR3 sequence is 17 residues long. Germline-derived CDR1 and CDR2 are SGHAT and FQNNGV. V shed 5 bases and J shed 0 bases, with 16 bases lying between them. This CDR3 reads CASSPGTLHPTNEKLFF. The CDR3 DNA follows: TGTGCCAGCAGCCCCGGGACGCTCCACCCAACTAATGAAAAACTGTTTTTT.

In DNA, the CDR3 is TGTGCCAGCAGTTACTCACAGGGGGCGGGCTATGGCTACACCTTC. Translating gives CASSYSQGAGYGYTF. This chain uses TRBV6-6 with TRBJ1-2, with 9 bases aligning to TRBD1. The ends lost 0 bases at V and 4 bases at J; junction bases unmatched: 3. The CDR3 runs 15 residues. CDR1 and CDR2 from the germline V gene are MNHNY and SVGAGI (reference sequence).

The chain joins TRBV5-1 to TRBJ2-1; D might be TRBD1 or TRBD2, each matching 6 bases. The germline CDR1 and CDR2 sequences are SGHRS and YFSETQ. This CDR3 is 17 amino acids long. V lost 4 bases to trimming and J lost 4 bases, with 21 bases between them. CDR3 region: CASSPLLTGGGYNEQFF. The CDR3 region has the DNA TGCGCCAGCAGCCCCCTCCTGACAGGTGGGGGGTACAATGAGCAGTTCTTC. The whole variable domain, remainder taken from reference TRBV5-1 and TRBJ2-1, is KAGVTQTPRYLIKTRGQQVTLSCSPISGHRSVSWYQQTPGQGLQFLFEYFSETQRNKGNFPGRFSGRQFSNSRSEMNVSTLELGDSALYLCASSPLLTGGGYNEQFFGPGTRLTVL.

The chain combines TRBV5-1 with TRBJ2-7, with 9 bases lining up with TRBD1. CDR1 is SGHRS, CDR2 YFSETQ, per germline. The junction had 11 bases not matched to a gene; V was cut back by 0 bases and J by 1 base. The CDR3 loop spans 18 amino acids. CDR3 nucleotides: TGCGCCAGCAGCTTGGCCTCTGGCGGGACAGGGATTTCCTACGAGCAGTACTTC. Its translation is CASSLASGGTGISYEQYF.

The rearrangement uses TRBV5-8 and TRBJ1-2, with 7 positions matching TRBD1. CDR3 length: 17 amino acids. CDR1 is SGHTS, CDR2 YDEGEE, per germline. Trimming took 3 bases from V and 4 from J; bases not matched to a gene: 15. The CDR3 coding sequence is TGTGCCAGCAGCTACACATTCGTAAGGGGGCCGGTCTATGGCTACACCTTC. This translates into CASSYTFVRGPVYGYTF. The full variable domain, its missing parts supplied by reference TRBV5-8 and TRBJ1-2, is EAGVTQSPTHLIKTRGQQATLRCSPISGHTSVYWYQQALGLGLQFLLWYDEGEERNRGNFPPRFSGRQFPNYSSELNVNALELEDSALYLCASSYTFVRGPVYGYTFGSGTRLTVV.